A selection of T cell receptor beta chains follows, all from one sample in a study of early T cells in non-severe SARS-CoV-2 infection. TCRdb redid the calling of the 5' RACE reads with MiXCR, one entry per CDR3 protein. The profile shows under 60,000 distinct CDR3 sequences, roughly 8.7% of them singletons. The sequences come from whole blood, collected at baseline. The receptor set was obtained from an adult who was a healthcare worker with PCR-confirmed SARS-CoV-2 infection or an uninfected control (not recorded which). Both conserved end residues are part of each CDR3. D genes are given only for firm matches. Expanded clones get a size class; other rows say once, few or many, or leave the size out.

abundance	d_gene	v_gene	j_gene	CDR3nt	CDR3aa
.	.	TRBV12-3/TRBV12-4	TRBJ2-7	TGTGCCAGCAGTTTAGGGTCTGGGCGAACGGGGGTGAGCGAGCAGTACTTC	CASSLGSGRTGVSEQYF
many	.	TRBV30	TRBJ1-2	TGTGCCTGGGGAACCGGGTCCTATGGCTACACCTTC	CAWGTGSYGYTF
many	.	TRBV11-2	TRBJ2-7	TGTGCCAGCAGCTCCGCGATTGATTACGAGCAGTACTTC	CASSSAIDYEQYF
many	TRBD1	TRBV5-8	TRBJ2-3	TGTGCCAGCAGCCCGGGACAGAGGACTAGCACAGATACGCAGTATTTT	CASSPGQRTSTDTQYF
.	TRBD2	TRBV5-8	TRBJ2-5	TGTGCCAGCAGCTTCGGGAGGAGAGACCAAGAGACCCAGTACTTC	CASSFGRRDQETQYF
few	TRBD2	TRBV6-2/TRBV6-3	TRBJ2-1	TGTGCCAGCAGTGACGGACTAGCGGGGACGAATGAGCAGTTCTTC	CASSDGLAGTNEQFF
.	TRBD2	TRBV18	TRBJ2-1	TGTGCCAGCTCCCCCACCGGGGGAGGGTACTACAATGAGCAGTTCTTC	CASSPTGGGYYNEQFF
.	.	TRBV3-1	TRBJ2-7	TGTGCCAGCAGCGGACCTTACGAGCAGTACTTC	CASSGPYEQYF
few	TRBD1	TRBV30	TRBJ2-1	TGTGCCTGGAGTCTGAGACAGGGGTACAATGAGCAGTTCTTC	CAWSLRQGYNEQFF
.	.	TRBV11-3	TRBJ2-3	TGTGCCAGCAGCTTAGAACGGGACCGATACTCTACGCAGTATTTT	CASSLERDRYSTQYF
many	TRBD1	TRBV4-1	TRBJ1-2	TGCGCCAGCAGCCAAGAGAAGACAGGGAACTATGGCTACACCTTC	CASSQEKTGNYGYTF
.	.	TRBV6-1	TRBJ1-4	TGTGCCAGCAGTTGGGAGGGATTGAATGAAAAACTGTTTTTT	CASSWEGLNEKLFF
.	TRBD1	TRBV20-1	TRBJ1-1	TGCAGTGCTAGGGACAGGGGCCTGAGCACTGAAGCTTTCTTT	CSARDRGLSTEAFF
many	.	TRBV12-3/TRBV12-4	TRBJ1-1	TGTGCCAGCAGAACGGACGGGGCTGAAGCTTTCTTT	CASRTDGAEAFF
many	.	TRBV6-5	TRBJ2-3	TGTGCCAGCAGTTCCCGTTGGGACTTCACAGATACGCAGTATTTT	CASSSRWDFTDTQYF
many	.	TRBV7-8	TRBJ2-5	TGTGCCAGCAGCTCCTCGACCGGGGTGGAGACCCAGTACTTC	CASSSSTGVETQYF
.	.	TRBV29-1	TRBJ2-5	TGCAGCGTTGTGAGAGGGACCCAGTACTTC	CSVVRGTQYF
.	.	TRBV6-5	TRBJ2-2	TGTGCCAGCACTCCGGGGGGCGACGGGGAGCTGTTTTTT	CASTPGGDGELFF
.	.	TRBV20-1	TRBJ2-1	TGCAGTGCTAGACCGCCCTCGTCCTACAATGAGCAGTTCTTC	CSARPPSSYNEQFF
.	.	TRBV30	TRBJ1-1	TGTGCCTGGAGTGGGGGGATGAACACTGAAGCTTTCTTT	CAWSGGMNTEAFF
few	TRBD2	TRBV6-6	TRBJ2-7	TGTGCCAGCAGTGGTCCGAGCGGGGGGGCCTACGAGCAGTACTTC	CASSGPSGGAYEQYF
many	TRBD1	TRBV7-6	TRBJ2-5	TGTGCCAGCAGCTCAGTCGGTACAGGGGTTCAAGAGACCCAGTACTTC	CASSSVGTGVQETQYF
few	TRBD1	TRBV12-3/TRBV12-4	TRBJ2-1	TGTGCCAGCAGTCTCTGGACAGGGCCCTTCAATGAGCAGTTCTTC	CASSLWTGPFNEQFF
.	TRBD1	TRBV6-5	TRBJ2-7	TGTGCCAGCAGTTCGTGGACAGGGCCCTACGAGCAGTACTTC	CASSSWTGPYEQYF
many	TRBD2	TRBV20-1	TRBJ2-7	TGCAGTGCTAGAGCCCTCGGGAGGGGGGGTCCCGAGCAGTACTTC	CSARALGRGGPEQYF
few	.	TRBV19	TRBJ1-5	TGTGCCAGTAGTATGACCCGAGCTGGTCCCCAGCATTTT	CASSMTRAGPQHF
few	.	TRBV29-1	TRBJ1-1	TGCAGCGGTCGACGGTGGAACACTGAAGCTTTCTTT	CSGRRWNTEAFF
medium-sized	TRBD2	TRBV4-2	TRBJ2-7	TGTGCCAGCAGCCAAGAGGGGACTAGCGGGACCTACGAGCAGTACTTC	CASSQEGTSGTYEQYF
many	TRBD1	TRBV24-1	TRBJ1-3	TGTGCCACCAGCCCCGGGACAGGCAACTCTGGAAACACCATATATTTT	CATSPGTGNSGNTIYF
.	TRBD2	TRBV12-3/TRBV12-4	TRBJ2-7	TGTGCCAGCAGCCCAAGGGGGGGTACTCGACTAGCGGGAGATGTCTACGAGCAGTACTTC	CASSPRGGTRLAGDVYEQYF
.	TRBD2	TRBV5-4	TRBJ2-3	TGTGCCAGCAGCTTGGGCCGCGGGAGGGCCGTGGGGGGAGATACGCAGTATTTT	CASSLGRGRAVGGDTQYF
few	TRBD1	TRBV6-5	TRBJ1-2	TGTGCCAGCAGAACTCCAACAGGGGGCAGGGGCTATGGCTACACCTTC	CASRTPTGGRGYGYTF
many	.	TRBV9	TRBJ2-5	TGTGCCAGCAGCCAAGGTTGGGGGAGTGAGACCCAGTACTTC	CASSQGWGSETQYF
few	.	TRBV27	TRBJ1-2	TGTGCCGCAAGGGCGGGGAACTATGGCTACACCTTC	CAARAGNYGYTF
.	TRBD1	TRBV3-1	TRBJ2-1	TGTGCCAGCAGCCAAGCAAGGACAGGGCGCATGAATGAGCAGTTCTTC	CASSQARTGRMNEQFF
few	.	TRBV6-5	TRBJ1-1	TGTGCCAGCAGTTACGGGCGTTTCACTGAAGCTTTCTTT	CASSYGRFTEAFF
many	.	TRBV19	TRBJ1-4	TGTGCCAGTAAGATCGTAAAACTGTTTTTT	CASKIVKLFF
few	.	TRBV20-1	TRBJ2-3	TGCAGTGCTAGAGATGAAGGGCGCGTGAATACGCAGTATTTT	CSARDEGRVNTQYF
few	TRBD2	TRBV20-1	TRBJ2-5	TGCAGTGCCTACGATTCGGGGGGAGGTATAGGGGAGACCCAGTACTTC	CSAYDSGGGIGETQYF
.	.	TRBV6-5	TRBJ1-4	TGTGCCAGCAGCCCCCGCGCGGGGAGTGAAAAACTGTTTTTT	CASSPRAGSEKLFF
many	.	TRBV20-1	TRBJ1-2	TGCAGTGCCCCGAGGCCCGCTAACTATGGCTACACCTTC	CSAPRPANYGYTF
many	TRBD1	TRBV19	TRBJ1-2	TGTGCCAGTAGTAACCAAGGGGGCTCCTATGGCTACACCTTC	CASSNQGGSYGYTF
few	TRBD1	TRBV6-5	TRBJ1-1	TGTGCCAGCAGTTTTTCAGGACAGGGTTCTGCTTTCTTT	CASSFSGQGSAFF
many	.	TRBV12-3/TRBV12-4	TRBJ2-3	TGTGCCAGCAGTCCTCCCACAGGCTACACAGATACGCAGTATTTT	CASSPPTGYTDTQYF
few	.	TRBV19	TRBJ2-6	TGTGCCAGTAGTAGACCCCCCGGGACCTCTGGGGCCAACGTCCTGACTTTC	CASSRPPGTSGANVLTF
.	.	TRBV3-1	TRBJ2-2	TGTGCCAGCAGCTCTCACTACAGGGACGGCACCGGGGAGCTGTTTTTT	CASSSHYRDGTGELFF
.	.	TRBV7-2	TRBJ2-5	TGTGCCAGCAGCTCAAACTCCGACAGCCAAGAGACCCAGTACTTC	CASSSNSDSQETQYF
.	.	TRBV6-5	TRBJ2-3	TGTGCCAGCAGTCCATCGGGAGCCAGGGATACGCAGTATTTT	CASSPSGARDTQYF
many	TRBD1	TRBV6-5	TRBJ1-1	TGTGCCAGCAGTTATTCGGGACAGGGGTACACTGAAGCTTTCTTT	CASSYSGQGYTEAFF
few	TRBD1	TRBV19	TRBJ2-5	TGTGCCAGTAGTGTGGACAGGATGGAGCAAGAGACCCAGTACTTC	CASSVDRMEQETQYF
few	.	TRBV5-5	TRBJ2-5	TGTGCCAGCAGCTTCTCCCAGGAGGGAAGGGAGACCCAGTACTTC	CASSFSQEGRETQYF
.	.	TRBV12-3/TRBV12-4	TRBJ2-1	TGCGCCAGCAGCACCGATACGGGAATTGAGCAGTTCTTC	CASSTDTGIEQFF
few	.	TRBV12-3/TRBV12-4	TRBJ2-1	TGTGCCAGCAGTTCTGGCAGGGGTTTGTACAATGAGCAGTTCTTC	CASSSGRGLYNEQFF